One and the same sample provided the 28 T cell receptor beta chains below, sequenced in a study of blood T cell repertoires in COVID-19. Libraries were prepared by immunoSEQ multiplex PCR; TCRdb keeps only in-frame clonotypes and omits some of them. The table shows around 60,000 clones, with about 81% occurring only once. Material: peripheral blood. The receptors come from a man older than 75 with acute or convalescent COVID-19.

The chain has TRBV9 and TRBJ2-5, with TRBD2 identical over 16 bases. The CDR3 extends over 19 amino acids. Germline-derived CDR1 and CDR2 are SGDLS and YYNGEE. The V and J ends lost 3 bases and 5 bases, in that order; junction bases with no gene match: 13. The CDR3 DNA follows: TGTGCCAGCAGCGACGGGACTAGCGGGGGGGCTCGGAGTAGGGAGACCCAGTACTTC. Translated, it gives CASSDGTSGGARSRETQYF.

This clone has only one observation. V is TRBV10-3 and J is TRBJ2-7, with D possibly matching TRBD2 (5 bases). CDR1 is ENHRY, CDR2 SYGVKD, per germline. The CDR3 sequence is 13 residues long. V shed 2 bases and J shed 6 bases, with 11 bases lying between them. CDR3 in amino acids: CAISEGSVSEQYF. The CDR3 region has the DNA TGTGCCATCAGTGAGGGTAGCGTAAGCGAGCAGTACTTC.

This clone has just one count. The genes are TRBV15 and TRBJ2-7, with D maybe TRBD1 (6 bases). This CDR3 is built from 16 residues. V was trimmed by 3 bases and J by 3 bases, leaving 18 bases between them. Germline CDR1 and CDR2: LNHNV and YYDKDF (reference sequence). This chain's CDR3 is CATSRIQGEFGYEQYF. The DNA of the CDR3 is TGTGCCACCAGCAGGATACAGGGTGAGTTCGGCTACGAGCAGTACTTC.

The genes are TRBV2 and TRBJ1-5, with TRBD1 as a possible D gene (6 bases). The V end lost 4 bases, the J end lost 3 bases, and 13 bases lay between the germline ends. The germline CDR1 and CDR2 sequences are SNHLY and FYNNEI. This CDR3 is 15 amino acids long. Here the CDR3 reads CASSVGAGANQPQHF. Here the CDR3 DNA reads TGTGCCAGCAGTGTGGGGGCGGGTGCCAATCAGCCCCAGCATTTT.

The sample holds a few counts of this clone. The chain uses TRBV5-8 and TRBJ2-5, with 14 bases aligning to TRBD2. In germline, CDR1 is SGHTS, CDR2 YDEGEE. CDR3 length: 15 residues. Trimming removed 4 bases from V and 5 bases from J; junction bases left unmatched: 4. The CDR3 DNA follows: TGTGCCAGCAGCGAAGGACTAGCGGGGGGTGAGACCCAGTACTTC. Amino acid sequence: CASSEGLAGGETQYF.

The CDR3 coding sequence is TGTGCCAGTAGTATTAAACGACTAGCTGGGAGACTCCGCACAGATACGCAGTATTTT. This sequence encodes CASSIKRLAGRLRTDTQYF. This sequence joins TRBV19 and TRBJ2-3; 7 bases line up with TRBD2. J gave up 1 base and V 3 bases, and 16 bases lay outside the gene matches. In germline, CDR1 is LNHDA, CDR2 SQIVND (reference sequence). This CDR3 comprises 19 residues.

The gene calls are TRBV2 and TRBJ1-1; TRBD1 aligns across 9 bases. Trimming took 8 bases from V and 0 from J; bases not matched to a gene: 10. Germline V gene lookup returns CDR1 SNHLY and CDR2 FYNNEI. There are 16 residues in the CDR3. DNA of the CDR3: TGTGCCAGCCACCTAGGACAGGGGCTTATGAACACTGAAGCTTTCTTT. Encoded protein: CASHLGQGLMNTEAFF.

The genes are TRBV20-1 and TRBJ2-1; 7 nucleotides match TRBD1. Germline CDR1 and CDR2: DFQATT and SNEGSKA (reference sequence). V lost 3 bases and J lost 2; bases outside the gene matches: 10. The CDR3 extends over 16 amino acids. CDR3 sequence: CSASRVTGVAYNEQFF. CDR3 DNA: TGCAGTGCTAGTCGGGTAACAGGGGTAGCCTACAATGAGCAGTTCTTC.

On this clone itself: Within the sample, other DNA sequences also encode this same CDR3. The DNA of the CDR3 is TGTGCCAGCAGTTCGGACAGGGACTATGGCTACACCTTC. It specifies CASSSDRDYGYTF. The J gene is TRBJ1-2, the V gene TRBV2; 8 bases agree with TRBD1. CDR1 is SNHLY and CDR2 is FYNNEI in the germline V gene. Losses at the gene ends were 5 bases for V and 3 bases for J; bases not matched to a gene: 2. There are 13 residues in the CDR3.

V gene TRBV5-1 combines with J gene TRBJ2-1; 10 positions agree with TRBD1. Trimming at V came to 4 bases and at J to 5 bases, leaving 3 bases not matched to a gene. Germline V gene lookup returns CDR1 SGHRS and CDR2 YFSETQ. CDR3 length: 14 amino acids. CDR3 protein: CASSAGTGDNEQFF. The CDR3 coding sequence is TGCGCCAGCAGCGCCGGGACAGGGGACAATGAGCAGTTCTTC. Looking up the rest from reference TRBV5-1 and TRBJ2-1 gives the full variable domain: KAGVTQTPRYLIKTRGQQVTLSCSPISGHRSVSWYQQTPGQGLQFLFEYFSETQRNKGNFPGRFSGRQFSNSRSEMNVSTLELGDSALYLCASSAGTGDNEQFFGPGTRLTVL.

CDR3 protein: CAISEFSGDGYTF. CDR3 nucleotides: TGTGCCATCAGTGAGTTTTCAGGGGATGGCTACACCTTC. The V and J genes are TRBV10-3 and TRBJ1-2, with D maybe TRBD1 (6 bases). V lost 1 base, J lost 6 bases, and 9 bases lay in between. The CDR3 is made up of 13 amino acids. Looked up from germline, CDR1 is ENHRY and CDR2 is SYGVKD.

This clone was picked up a small number of times. V gene TRBV19 combines with J gene TRBJ1-5; 7 positions agree with TRBD1. The germline V gene has CDR1 LNHDA and CDR2 SQIVND (reference sequence). This CDR3 comprises 17 residues. Germline trimming cut 6 bases from V and 2 bases from J; bases unmatched to any gene: 13. CDR3: CASSLATGAPGNQPQHF. CDR3 sequence (DNA): TGTGCCAGTAGCCTCGCCACAGGGGCGCCTGGCAATCAGCCCCAGCATTTT. The full variable domain, with the rest looked up from reference TRBV19 and TRBJ1-5, is DGGITQSPKYLFRKEGQNVTLSCEQNLNHDAMYWYRQDPGQGLRLIYYSQIVNDFQKGDIAEGYSVSREKKESFPLTVTSAQKNPTAFYLCASSLATGAPGNQPQHFGDGTRLSIL.

This sequence joins TRBV7-9 and TRBJ1-4, with TRBD1 matching over 8 bases. Germline V CDR1 and CDR2: SEHNR, FQNEAQ (reference sequence). The CDR3 is made up of 18 amino acids. Germline trimming cut 2 bases from V and 4 bases from J; bases unmatched to any gene: 12. CDR3 nucleotides: TGTGCCAGCAGCTTAATAAAGCGTCAGGGGGCATTTAATGAAAAACTGTTTTTT. Translated: CASSLIKRQGAFNEKLFF. The variable domain in full, with the rest retrieved from reference TRBV7-9 and TRBJ1-4, is DTGVSQNPRHKITKRGQNVTFRCDPISEHNRLYWYRQTLGQGPEFLTYFQNEAQLEKSRLLSDRFSAERPKGSFSTLEIQRTEQGDSAMYLCASSLIKRQGAFNEKLFFGSGTQLSVL.

This chain links TRBV2 with TRBJ1-2; 7 bases match TRBD1. Trimming took 6 bases from V and 8 from J; bases not matched to a gene: 9. This CDR3 contains 13 residues. CDR1 is SNHLY and CDR2 is FYNNEI in the germline V gene. DNA of the CDR3: TGTGCCAGCAGGGACGACAGGGTGGTGGGCTACACCTTC. Encoded protein: CASRDDRVVGYTF.

V and J are TRBV12-5 and TRBJ1-5, with D uncertain. This CDR3 has 16 amino acids. The germline V gene encodes CDR1 LGHNT and CDR2 FRNRAP. The germline V and J ends were trimmed by 5 bases and 0 bases, with 14 bases remaining between them. The chain's CDR3 is CASGTAAGDSNQPQHF. The CDR3 DNA reads TGTGCTAGTGGTACCGCAGCCGGGGATAGCAATCAGCCCCAGCATTTT.

The chain couples TRBV2 to TRBJ1-2; 8 bases agree with TRBD1. Germline V CDR1 and CDR2: SNHLY, FYNNEI. The CDR3 runs to 13 residues. The junction had 2 bases not matched to a gene; V was cut back by 5 bases and J by 3 bases. CDR3 loop: CASSQQGDYGYTF. CDR3 in DNA: TGTGCCAGCAGTCAACAGGGGGACTATGGCTACACCTTC.

This chain joins TRBV11-3 and TRBJ1-1; 8 nucleotides match TRBD1. Trimming cost V 4 bases and J 5 bases; bases outside gene matches: 15. Looked up from germline, CDR1 is SGHNT and CDR2 is YENEEA. This CDR3 spans 17 amino acids. The CDR3 reads CASSWHPGQGLGTEAFF. Written as DNA, the CDR3 is TGTGCCAGCAGCTGGCACCCAGGACAGGGACTGGGGACTGAAGCTTTCTTT.

The rearrangement joins TRBV18 to TRBJ2-7; 8 bases agree with TRBD2. The CDR3 contains 16 residues. With V trimmed by 2 bases and J by 1 base, 7 bases remained unmatched. Germline V gene sequence: CDR1 KGHSH, CDR2 LQKENI. CDR3 nucleotides: TGTGCCAGCTCACCATTGTCCCGGGGGGGATCCTACGAGCAGTACTTC. Residues: CASSPLSRGGSYEQYF.

This clone was seen ten or more times. The chain links TRBV5-1 to TRBJ2-5; the match to TRBD2 covers 8 bases. The V gene's germline CDR1 is SGHRS and CDR2 YFSETQ. J gave up 5 bases and V 4 bases, and 10 bases lay outside the gene matches. This CDR3 has 15 residues. This CDR3 is CASSPRGGSSETQYF. The CDR3 DNA is TGCGCCAGCAGCCCCCGGGGGGGATCAAGTGAGACCCAGTACTTC.

V is TRBV2 and J is TRBJ2-2; 7 nucleotides match TRBD1. J was trimmed by 4 bases and V by 3 bases; bases with no gene match: 2. In germline, CDR1 is SNHLY, CDR2 FYNNEI. The CDR3 has 14 residues. The CDR3 loop is CASSEPGGTGELFF. CDR3 bases: TGTGCCAGCAGTGAGCCAGGGGGCACCGGGGAGCTGTTTTTT.

The sample holds a few counts of this clone. J is TRBJ2-5 and V is TRBV2, with D unclear. Trimming removed 6 bases at V and 5 bases at J, with 13 bases between. The CDR3 totals 13 residues. CDR1 SNHLY and CDR2 FYNNEI come from the germline V gene. CDR3 loop: CASSRQRGETQYF. DNA for the CDR3: TGTGCCAGCAGCCGCCAGCGAGGCGAGACCCAGTACTTC.

CDR3 amino acids: CASSRTGTYEQYF. CDR3 DNA: TGTGCCAGCAGCCGGACAGGGACTTACGAGCAGTACTTC. This chain connects TRBV27 to TRBJ2-7, with TRBD1 identical over 8 bases. Trimming took 6 bases from V and 4 from J; bases not matched to a gene: 5. The CDR3 sequence is 13 residues long. Germline V CDR1 and CDR2: MNHEY, SMNVEV (reference sequence).

This clone was detected once. The chain carries TRBV5-1 and TRBJ2-5, with 8 nucleotides matching TRBD2. The length of the CDR3 is 17 residues. The germline V gene encodes CDR1 SGHRS and CDR2 YFSETQ. V gave up 4 bases and J gave up 10 bases; unmatched junction bases: 21. CDR3 DNA: TGCGCCAGCAGCAACTGGGTAGCGGGGAGACTTAAAAGAGACCAGTACTTC. It yields the protein CASSNWVAGRLKRDQYF. The full variable domain, completed using reference TRBV5-1 and TRBJ2-5, is KAGVTQTPRYLIKTRGQQVTLSCSPISGHRSVSWYQQTPGQGLQFLFEYFSETQRNKGNFPGRFSGRQFSNSRSEMNVSTLELGDSALYLCASSNWVAGRLKRDQYFGPGTRLLVL.

The count of this clone is one. V is TRBV5-1 and J is TRBJ2-1; 11 bases map to TRBD2. The CDR3 spans 15 residues. Trimming at V came to 4 bases and at J to 9 bases, leaving 9 bases not matched to a gene. The germline V gene encodes CDR1 SGHRS and CDR2 YFSETQ. The chain's CDR3 is CASSANSGGDGEQFF. The CDR3 DNA follows: TGCGCCAGCAGCGCAAATAGCGGGGGGGACGGTGAGCAGTTCTTC.

This chain connects TRBV6-2 or TRBV6-3 to TRBJ1-5, with D perhaps matching TRBD1 (6 bases). The V end lost 0 bases, the J end lost 6 bases, and 12 bases lay between the germline ends. The V gene's germline CDR1 is MNHEY and CDR2 SVGEGT. CDR3 length equals 15 residues. CDR3 coding DNA: TGTGCCAGCAGTTACTCGAGGAGCAGGGGTCAGCCCCAGCATTTT. Residues: CASSYSRSRGQPQHF.

V and J are TRBV5-1 and TRBJ2-2; TRBD1 might be the D (6 bases). The germline V and J ends were trimmed by 3 bases and 8 bases, with 14 bases remaining between them. In germline, CDR1 is SGHRS, CDR2 YFSETQ. CDR3 length: 14 amino acids. CDR3 DNA sequence: TGCGCCAGCAGCTACCTGGACAGAAAAGGGGAGCTGTTTTTT. Amino acids: CASSYLDRKGELFF.

The V and J genes are TRBV7-6 and TRBJ1-1; 9 positions agree with TRBD1. J lost 0 bases, V lost 5 bases, and 7 bases had no gene match. This CDR3 is built from 16 residues. The germline gives CDR1 SGHVS, CDR2 FNYEAQ. DNA for the CDR3: TGTGCCAGCAGCCCCCAGACAGGGGGTATGAACACTGAAGCTTTCTTT. Amino acid sequence: CASSPQTGGMNTEAFF.

The chain has TRBV24-1 and TRBJ2-1; TRBD2 matches 11 bases. V shed 3 bases, J shed 6 bases, and the junction held 6 bases outside the gene matches. The CDR3 sequence is 16 residues long. The V gene's germline CDR1 is KGHDR and CDR2 SFDVKD. CDR3 sequence reads: CATSDPSGGTINEQFF. DNA for the CDR3: TGTGCCACCAGTGATCCTAGCGGGGGGACCATCAATGAGCAGTTCTTC.